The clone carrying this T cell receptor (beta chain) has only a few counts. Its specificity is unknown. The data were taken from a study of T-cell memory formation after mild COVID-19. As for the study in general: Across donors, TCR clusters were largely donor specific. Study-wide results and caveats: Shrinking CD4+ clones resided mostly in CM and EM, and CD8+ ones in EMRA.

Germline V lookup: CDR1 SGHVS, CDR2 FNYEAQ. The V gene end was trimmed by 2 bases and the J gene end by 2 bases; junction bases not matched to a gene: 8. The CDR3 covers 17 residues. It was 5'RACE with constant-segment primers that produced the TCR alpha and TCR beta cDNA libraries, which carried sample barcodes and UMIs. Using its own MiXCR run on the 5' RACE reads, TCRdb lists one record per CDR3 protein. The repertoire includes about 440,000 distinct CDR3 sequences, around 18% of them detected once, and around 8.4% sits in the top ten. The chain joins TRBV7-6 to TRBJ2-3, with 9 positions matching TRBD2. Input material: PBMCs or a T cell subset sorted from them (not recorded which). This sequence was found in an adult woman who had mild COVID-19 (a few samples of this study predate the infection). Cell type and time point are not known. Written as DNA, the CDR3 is TGTGCCAGCAGCTTACGGGGTAGCGGGAGTGTCACAGATACGCAGTATTTT. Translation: CASSLRGSGSVTDTQYF. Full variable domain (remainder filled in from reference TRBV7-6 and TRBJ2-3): GAGVSQSPRYKVTKRGQDVALRCDPISGHVSLYWYRQALGQGPEFLTYFNYEAQQDKSGLPNDRFSAERPEGSISTLTIQRTEQRDSAMYRCASSLRGSGSVTDTQYFGPGTRLTVL.